What follows is one T cell receptor (beta chain) and its context. Its antigen remains unidentified. A CD45RA-negative memory subset and a CD45RA+ naive subset were separated from the CD4+ cells. This record belongs to a study of shared clonotypes between healthy human individuals. This CDR3 comprises 15 residues. Trimming took off 5 bases at V and 2 bases at J, with 16 bases between the two ends. The germline gives CDR1 MNHEY, CDR2 SVGAGI. Original analysis: In the immunoSEQ data, sequences were junction-only and lacked quality scores, so filtering differed. Profiled with immunoSEQ multiplex PCR; TCRdb holds only in-frame clones, not every one. The V and J calls and the clone size are those of that table, but D and trimming were determined from the DNA. The data contain roughly 2,500,000 clones, 93% of them singletons. Broader study findings: Sharing across four donors was highest in naive CD4 (approximately 5%) and lowest in memory CD8 (roughly 0.4%). Among the subsets, naive ones generally showed larger estimated richness than memory ones.

This chain uses TRBV6-5 with TRBJ2-7; maybe TRBD2 (6 bases). Sequencing was carried out using naive CD4+ T cells from PBMCs. Specified subset: CD45RA+ positively selected. This clonotype was sampled from a man between 18 and 29 years old in good health. Some clones in this sample may be carry-over from other donors' samples. Written as DNA, the CDR3 is TGTGCCAGCAGTGCCTTAGCCGGGAGAGCCTACGAGCAGTACTTC. It encodes CASSALAGRAYEQYF.